The 30 T cell receptor beta chains given below trace back to one sample, sequenced in a study of post-analysis software for immune sequencing data. The study's findings and limits: Several TRBV segments were more frequent in patients than controls; TRBV5-6, TRBV5-1 and TRBV20-1 belonged to this group.

The antigens these receptors bind are not known. Incorporated into the TCR beta cDNA libraries were unique molecular identifiers, which served to reduce PCR and sequencing biases. One entry per CDR3 protein results from TCRdb running MiXCR on the PCR reads. The sample records around 770,000 distinct CDR3 sequences, more than 45% being singletons. Sequenced sample: blood. Source of these receptors: a girl aged 5 to 17 with multiple sclerosis.

The CDR3 nucleotides read TGTGCCAGCAGTGAGGCAGGGTATGGGGCCAACGTCCTGACTTTC. Protein product: CASSEAGYGANVLTF. This chain links TRBV2 with TRBJ2-6, with D possibly matching TRBD1 (5 bases). This CDR3 region has 15 residues. The V and J ends lost 3 bases and 3 bases respectively, with 9 bases between them. The germline V gene has CDR1 SNHLY and CDR2 FYNNEI.

This chain links TRBV20-1 with TRBJ1-2, with D hard to call. Germline V gene sequence: CDR1 DFQATT, CDR2 SNEGSKA (reference sequence). The CDR3 consists of 15 residues. V lost 0 bases and J lost 2, with 13 bases in between. In nucleotides, the CDR3 is TGCAGTGCTAGAGACTGGCGTGTACTCAACTATGGCTACACCTTC. It encodes CSARDWRVLNYGYTF.

The chain has TRBV12-3 or TRBV12-4 and TRBJ2-5; D call uncertain. This CDR3 is built from 14 residues. Trimming took off 5 bases at V and 5 bases at J, with 15 bases between the two ends. Here the CDR3 DNA reads TGTGCCAGCAGTCCATCCACATACAAGGAGACCCAGTACTTC. Its translation is CASSPSTYKETQYF.

This rearrangement joins TRBV29-1 to TRBJ1-1; 8 bases fit TRBD1. CDR1 is SQVTM and CDR2 is ANQGSEA in the germline V gene. The length of the CDR3 is 14 residues. V was clipped by 7 bases and J by 5 bases; unmatched bases: 12. CDR3 residues: CSAGQGGRWTEAFF. CDR3 in DNA: TGCAGCGCCGGACAGGGCGGCAGGTGGACTGAAGCTTTCTTT.

The J gene is TRBJ2-4, the V gene TRBV7-9; 8 bases are shared with TRBD1. The end of the DNA aligns better with TRBJ2-7, so the J call may be wrong. The germline V gene has CDR1 SEHNR and CDR2 FQNEAQ (reference sequence). This CDR3 has 15 amino acids. The CDR3 here is CASSSTRTGSYEQYF. CDR3 bases: TGTGCCAGCAGCTCAACTAGGACAGGGTCCTACGAGCAGTACTTC.

The rearrangement joins TRBV29-1 to TRBJ2-1, with 8 bases that match TRBD2. Germline CDR1 reads SQVTM; CDR2 reads ANQGSEA. J gave up 0 bases and V 1 base, and 5 bases lay outside the gene matches. The CDR3 spans 16 residues. The CDR3 DNA follows: TGCAGCGTTGAAGGGGAAGGGACTAGCTCCTACAATGAGCAGTTCTTC. It translates to CSVEGEGTSSYNEQFF.

V gene TRBV28 combines with J gene TRBJ2-1; TRBD2 matches 10 bases. V lost 7 bases and J lost 3; bases outside the gene matches: 3. The CDR3 has 14 amino acids. Germline CDR1 reads MDHEN; CDR2 reads SYDVKM. The chain's CDR3 is CASKTSGYYNEQFF. As DNA, the CDR3 is TGTGCCAGCAAGACTAGCGGGTACTACAATGAGCAGTTCTTC. Drawing the rest from reference TRBV28 and TRBJ2-1, the complete variable domain is DVKVTQSSRYLVKRTGEKVFLECVQDMDHENMFWYRQDPGLGLRLIYFSYDVKMKEKGDIPEGYSVSREKKERFSLILESASTNQTSMYLCASKTSGYYNEQFFGPGTRLTVL.

The chain has TRBV18 and TRBJ2-4, with a tentative D call TRBD2 (5 bases). Near its end, the DNA agrees better with TRBJ2-5, so the J call may be wrong. Per germline, CDR1 KGHSH and CDR2 LQKENI. This CDR3 has 15 residues. The CDR3 nucleotides read TGTGCCAGCTCACCTCCCCCCGGACTTCAAGAGACCCAGTACTTC. This codes for CASSPPPGLQETQYF.

This clonotype was found once. A read error may be the cause here, since a much bigger clone is one base away. The chain links TRBV6-2 or TRBV6-3 to TRBJ2-4; 10 bases agree with TRBD2. The tail of the sequence fits TRBJ2-7 better, so the J call may be wrong. The CDR3 consists of 18 residues. Germline V CDR1 and CDR2: MNHEY, SVGEGT. The CDR3 DNA is TGTGCCAGCAGTTACTCGAAAGGGTCCGAGCGGGAGGGGTACGAGCAGTACTTC. Its translation is CASSYSKGSEREGYEQYF.

This rearrangement joins TRBV20-1 to TRBJ1-4; 7 bases match TRBD1. The germline V gene encodes CDR1 DFQATT and CDR2 SNEGSKA (reference sequence). After removal of 6 bases from V and 0 bases from J, the junction contained 4 bases not matched to a gene. The CDR3 is 14 residues long. The CDR3 loop is CSARDRATNEKLFF. CDR3 nucleotide sequence: TGCAGTGCCAGGGACAGAGCAACTAATGAAAAACTGTTTTTT.

J is TRBJ1-2 and V is TRBV28, with TRBD1 matching over 8 bases. V trimming: 7 bases; J trimming: 4 bases; junction bases outside the gene matches: 5. The CDR3 sequence is 13 residues long. The germline V gene has CDR1 MDHEN and CDR2 SYDVKM. CDR3 loop: CASTRTGSYGYTF. The CDR3 DNA is TGTGCCAGCACCCGGACAGGGTCCTATGGCTACACCTTC.

This chain's CDR3 is CASSPQGATQYF. The CDR3 DNA reads TGTGCCAGCAGCCCTCAGGGAGCAACCCAGTACTTC. The chain carries TRBV12-3 or TRBV12-4 and TRBJ2-5; either TRBD1 or TRBD2 may supply D (5 bases each). The CDR3 length is 12 residues. Trimming cost V 6 bases and J 8 bases, with 13 bases left between them.

The CDR3 nucleotides read TGTGCCAGCAGCTTAGGGACAGGGGTTTCACCCCTCCACTTT. This translates into CASSLGTGVSPLHF. This chain connects TRBV7-8 to TRBJ1-6; 9 bases map to TRBD1. From germline, CDR1 is SGHVS and CDR2 FQNEAQ. The CDR3 has 14 residues. V lost 1 base, J lost 9 bases, and 1 base stayed unmatched.

The rearrangement uses TRBV29-1 and TRBJ2-1, with D perhaps matching TRBD2 (5 bases). Germline CDR1 SQVTM, CDR2 ANQGSEA. This CDR3 spans 15 amino acids. Trimming took off 0 bases at V and 4 bases at J, with 13 bases between the two ends. CDR3 sequence: CSVEDEGSLYNEQFF. CDR3 coding DNA: TGCAGCGTTGAAGACGAGGGTTCCCTATACAATGAGCAGTTCTTC.

The rearrangement links TRBV7-2 to TRBJ1-5; D remains unclear. V shed 4 bases and J shed 6 bases, with 10 bases lying between them. The V gene's germline CDR1 is SGHTA and CDR2 FQGNSA. The CDR3 runs 13 residues. CDR3 in amino acids: CASSSVEGQPQHF. CDR3 bases: TGTGCCAGCAGCTCCGTAGAAGGTCAGCCCCAGCATTTT.

The V gene is TRBV7-9, the J gene TRBJ2-7; 13 bases map to TRBD2. The junction had 4 bases not matched to a gene; V was cut back by 1 base and J by 1 base. The CDR3 is 17 residues long. CDR1 is SEHNR, CDR2 FQNEAQ, per germline (reference sequence). The CDR3 bases are TGTGCCAGCAGCTTAGGACTAGCGGGAGGTAAATCCTACGAGCAGTACTTC. It is translated as CASSLGLAGGKSYEQYF.

This clonotype was detected a few times. The chain combines TRBV5-1 with TRBJ2-7; perhaps TRBD1 as D (6 bases). Germline CDR1 reads SGHRS; CDR2 reads YFSETQ. The CDR3 contains 15 residues. Deletions cut 4 bases from V and 6 bases from J, with 20 bases between. The chain's CDR3 is CASSPAAGLQGEQYF. The CDR3 DNA reads as TGCGCCAGCAGCCCAGCAGCAGGGTTACAGGGCGAGCAGTACTTC.

This chain joins TRBV4-2 and TRBJ2-3; D gene unclear. Trimming pared 3 bases from V and 8 bases from J, leaving 12 bases between. The CDR3 has 13 residues. CDR1 is LGHNA, CDR2 YNFKEQ, per germline. CDR3 residues: CASSQGPLGTQYF. The CDR3 nucleotides read TGTGCCAGCAGCCAGGGCCCCTTGGGTACGCAGTATTTT.

This clonotype came up a few times. This sequence joins TRBV6-2 or TRBV6-3 and TRBJ2-7; 8 nucleotides agree with TRBD2. In germline, CDR1 is MNHEY, CDR2 SVGEGT. CDR3 length equals 15 residues. The J segment lost 0 bases and the V segment lost 6 bases, leaving 7 bases of the junction unmatched. CDR3 amino acids: CASRPSGSFSYEQYF. In DNA, the CDR3 is TGTGCCAGCAGACCCAGCGGGAGCTTCTCCTACGAGCAGTACTTC.

The chain combines TRBV6-5 with TRBJ1-6, with 8 positions matching TRBD1. J lost 8 bases, V lost 2 bases, and 5 bases had no gene match. Per the germline V gene, CDR1 is MNHEY and CDR2 is SVGAGI. The CDR3 is 15 residues long. The CDR3 here is CASSYRTGYDSPLHF. DNA for the CDR3: TGTGCCAGCAGTTACAGGACAGGGTATGATTCACCCCTCCACTTT.

The V and J genes are TRBV5-1 and TRBJ2-5, with a weak D call TRBD2 (5 bases). Germline V gene sequence: CDR1 SGHRS, CDR2 YFSETQ. The CDR3 covers 13 residues. V was clipped by 4 bases and J by 4 bases, with 11 bases between them. The CDR3 DNA sequence: TGCGCCAGCAGCGGTAATCGGGGAGAGACCCAGTACTTC. Translated, it gives CASSGNRGETQYF.

Only one count was recorded for this clonotype. J is TRBJ1-2 and V is TRBV6-6; TRBD1 agrees at 7 bases. V lost 5 bases, J lost 10 bases, and 13 bases stayed unmatched. This CDR3 contains 14 residues. Germline V gives CDR1 MNHNY, CDR2 SVGAGI (reference sequence). The CDR3 region has the DNA TGTGCCAGCAGTGGCCTCGACAGGGTTCCCATCTACACCTTC. Protein product: CASSGLDRVPIYTF.

This clonotype was seen only a few times. V and J are TRBV6-5 and TRBJ2-5, with 11 bases fitting TRBD1. From germline, CDR1 is MNHEY and CDR2 SVGAGI. The CDR3 has 16 amino acids. V dropped 0 bases and J dropped 4; count of bases not matched to a gene: 4. This CDR3 is CASSYSRTGGAETQYF. Here the CDR3 DNA reads TGTGCCAGCAGTTACTCGCGGACAGGGGGCGCAGAGACCCAGTACTTC.

This clonotype has a handful of counts. The J gene is TRBJ2-3, the V gene TRBV7-2; D not resolved. Germline V CDR1 and CDR2: SGHTA, FQGNSA. The ends were cut back, 2 bases at V and 5 bases at J, with 8 bases in the middle. This CDR3 region has 13 residues. In DNA form, the CDR3 reads TGTGCCAGCAGCTTACCTTCCAAAGATACGCAGTATTTT. Its protein product is CASSLPSKDTQYF.

The chain employs TRBV5-1 and TRBJ2-5, with D maybe TRBD1 (6 bases). The CDR3 sequence is 14 residues long. Germline CDR1 and CDR2: SGHRS and YFSETQ. V was shortened by 5 bases and J by 11 bases, with 22 bases between the two germline ends. The CDR3 DNA follows: TGCGCCAGCAGATTCCAGGGGTTTTCGGAAGAGCAGTACTTC. Encoded protein: CASRFQGFSEEQYF. The complete variable domain, with remaining parts taken from reference TRBV5-1 and TRBJ2-5, reads KAGVTQTPRYLIKTRGQQVTLSCSPISGHRSVSWYQQTPGQGLQFLFEYFSETQRNKGNFPGRFSGRQFSNSRSEMNVSTLELGDSALYLCASRFQGFSEEQYFGPGTRLLVL.

A few counts support this clonotype. The chain uses TRBV24-1 and TRBJ2-1; no firm D call. Trimming took off 4 bases at V and 7 bases at J, with 4 bases between the two ends. The CDR3 has 11 amino acids. Germline CDR1 KGHDR, CDR2 SFDVKD. This CDR3 is CATSDLNEQFF. In DNA form, the CDR3 reads TGTGCCACCAGTGACTTAAATGAGCAGTTCTTC.

This chain connects TRBV7-2 to TRBJ1-6, with D unclear. CDR1 and CDR2 (germline): SGHTA, FQGNSA. The V end was cut by 1 base, the J end by 1 base, with 11 bases between. The CDR3 is made up of 17 amino acids. CDR3: CASSLELGRSYNSPLHF. The CDR3 DNA reads as TGTGCCAGCAGCTTAGAGCTAGGGAGGTCCTATAATTCACCCCTCCACTTT.

The V and J genes are TRBV7-6 and TRBJ2-1; D is perhaps TRBD1 (6 bases). The CDR3 loop spans 15 amino acids. CDR1 is SGHVS and CDR2 is FNYEAQ in the germline V gene. With 2 bases removed from V and 5 bases from J, the gap between germline ends came to 13 bases. CDR3 amino acids: CASSLRDTRHNEQFF. The CDR3 nucleotides read TGTGCCAGCAGCTTACGGGACACTAGACACAATGAGCAGTTCTTC.

The chain has TRBV24-1 and TRBJ1-1; weak D call: TRBD1 (5 bases). Germline values: CDR1 KGHDR, CDR2 SFDVKD. CDR3 length: 13 amino acids. Trimming removed 5 bases at V and 8 bases at J, with 14 bases between. The CDR3 bases are TGTGCCACCAGTGGATCGCCGGGGGGAGAAGCTTTCTTT. Protein: CATSGSPGGEAFF.

The chain has TRBV15 and TRBJ2-3; D ambiguous. Per the germline V gene, CDR1 is LNHNV and CDR2 is YYDKDF (reference sequence). Trimming removed 0 bases at V and 3 bases at J, with 13 bases between. The CDR3 runs to 16 residues. CDR3: CATSRDLPAQTDTQYF. In DNA form, the CDR3 reads TGTGCCACCAGCAGAGATCTTCCAGCGCAGACAGATACGCAGTATTTT.